This TCR beta chain was sequenced in a study of blood T cell repertoires in COVID-19. CDR1 is LNHNV, CDR2 YYDKDF, per germline (reference sequence). V was cut by 4 bases and J by 9 bases, with 7 bases left in between. CDR3 length equals 11 residues. This table comes from immunoSEQ multiplex PCR, and its TCRdb copy is limited to in-frame clones, with some not included. The sample records more than 250,000 clones, 92% being singletons. This clone has a single count. What was sequenced was PBMCs or T cells enriched from blood (not recorded which). This TCR was recovered from a woman in her twenties or thirties who had recovered from COVID-19. The chain links TRBV15 to TRBJ2-1; the D is unclear. This chain's CDR3 is CATSNSPEQFF. The CDR3, as DNA: TGTGCCACCAGCAACAGTCCTGAGCAGTTCTTC.